Each of the 5 T cell receptor beta chains below was sequenced from the same sample in a study of CD8+ T cells in alopecia areata. Noted treatment: oral pan-JAK inhibitor, 5-10 mg twice daily. TCR sequencing used cDNA made by reverse transcription of extracted RNA. Measured with immunoSEQ multiplex PCR; TCRdb has only the in-frame clones, and not every one. This table holds roughly 170,000 clones, roughly 64% found once. Specimen: CD8+ T cells sorted from blood, collected at week 24, from a patient treated with tofacitinib. The origin of the receptors is a human donor with alopecia areata.

V is TRBV13 and J is TRBJ2-3, with D perhaps matching TRBD2 (6 bases). V was pared by 5 bases and J by 0 bases, with 12 bases between. This CDR3 is built from 15 residues. The germline V gene encodes CDR1 PRHDT and CDR2 FYEKMQ (reference sequence). CDR3 nucleotides: TGTGCCAGCAGCCCCCGCGGGGAGAGCACAGATACGCAGTATTTT. Translated: CASSPRGESTDTQYF.

This clone appeared a single time. The chain is built from TRBV7-9 and TRBJ2-1; the D gene is possibly TRBD2 (6 bases). The V and J ends lost 5 bases and 0 bases respectively, with 8 bases between them. The CDR3 loop spans 14 amino acids. In germline, CDR1 is SEHNR, CDR2 FQNEAQ (reference sequence). DNA of the CDR3: TGTGCCAGCAGCGGCGGGGTCTCCTACAATGAGCAGTTCTTC. Residues: CASSGGVSYNEQFF.

This clone was seen a handful of times. This sequence joins TRBV9 and TRBJ2-1; TRBD2 aligns across 10 bases. The CDR3 is made up of 16 amino acids. Trimming at V came to 6 bases and at J to 8 bases, leaving 14 bases not matched to a gene. CDR1 is SGDLS and CDR2 is YYNGEE in the germline V gene. The CDR3 bases are TGTGCCAGCACCGACTCCCCAGCGGGGGGGTCCCATGAGCAGTTCTTC. This encodes CASTDSPAGGSHEQFF.

V is TRBV4-2 and J is TRBJ1-5, with D uncertain. This CDR3 is 15 amino acids long. With 5 bases removed from V and 0 bases from J, the gap between germline ends came to 11 bases. Germline values: CDR1 LGHNA, CDR2 YNFKEQ. CDR3 sequence: CASSMEHGSNQPQHF. As DNA, the CDR3 is TGTGCCAGCAGCATGGAGCACGGTAGCAATCAGCCCCAGCATTTT.

The chain joins TRBV19 to TRBJ2-7; the D is unclear. This CDR3 comprises 14 residues. Trimming removed 3 bases from V and 3 bases from J, with 12 bases in between. Germline V gives CDR1 LNHDA, CDR2 SQIVND (reference sequence). DNA of the CDR3: TGTGCCAGTAGTATTACCGTCAGTTTCTACGAGCAGTACTTC. This translates into CASSITVSFYEQYF.